This TCR beta chain was recorded in a study of PD-1 blockade in classical Hodgkin lymphoma. Regarding time point: cycle 4 day 1 (C4D1), after less than 7 weeks of nivolumab. Every patient experienced relapse after autologous stem cell transplantation, and brentuximab vedotin exposure varied. TCRdb keeps only in-frame clones here, not all; method: immunoSEQ multiplex PCR. In the table there are around 31,000 clones, approximately 85% of which are singletons. CDR3 length equals 15 residues. With 0 bases removed from V and 3 bases from J, the gap between germline ends came to 10 bases. Germline CDR1 SGDLS, CDR2 YYNGEE. To note about this clone: Its specificity is not known.

Study-level findings and limits: Complete responders matched newly diagnosed patients in baseline diversity.

V is TRBV9 and J is TRBJ2-1; a possible D gene is TRBD2 (6 bases). This sample comprised peripheral blood mononuclear cells (PBMCs), obtained before the fourth cycle of nivolumab. This receptor was identified in a human donor with classical Hodgkin lymphoma. The CDR3 DNA is TGTGCCAGCAGCGTAGAGGCTAGCGACTACAATGAGCAGTTCTTC. Protein: CASSVEASDYNEQFF.